The 30 T cell receptor beta chains below were found in one sample sequenced in a study of lymphopenia after photon versus proton radiotherapy. Sequencing was performed with immunoSEQ multiplex PCR; in TCRdb, only in-frame clones are kept and a portion is missing. The data contain 26,000 or so clones, 75% to 90% of them singletons. The source was peripheral blood, collected from a patient treated with photon-based radiotherapy. These receptors were taken from a man aged 25-45 years with gastric cancer.

The chain links TRBV11-3 to TRBJ2-7, with unresolved D. Trimming pared 4 bases from V and 4 bases from J, leaving 17 bases between. Germline values: CDR1 SGHNT, CDR2 YENEEA. The length of the CDR3 is 15 residues. The CDR3: CASSSSGPLGYEQYF. The DNA for the CDR3 is TGTGCCAGCAGCTCCTCGGGCCCCCTGGGTTACGAGCAGTACTTC.

This clone occurred once. The J gene is TRBJ2-5, the V gene TRBV6-5, with D maybe TRBD2 (6 bases). Trimming left V 5 bases short and J 5 bases short, with 15 bases between. CDR3 length: 14 amino acids. Per the germline V gene, CDR1 is MNHEY and CDR2 is SVGAGI. CDR3 coding DNA: TGTGCCAGCAGTATAGACCTCGGAGGGGAGACCCAGTACTTC. It translates to CASSIDLGGETQYF.

The rearrangement uses TRBV29-1 and TRBJ1-1; D is uncertain. The V and J ends lost 0 bases and 4 bases respectively, with 3 bases between them. There are 11 residues in the CDR3. Germline loops: CDR1 SQVTM, CDR2 ANQGSEA. CDR3 nucleotides: TGCAGCGTTGAAGAGGCCACTGAAGCTTTCTTT. Its protein is CSVEEATEAFF.

J is TRBJ2-7 and V is TRBV18, with 14 positions matching TRBD2. After removal of 4 bases from V and 4 bases from J, the junction contained 9 bases not matched to a gene. This CDR3 has 17 amino acids. CDR1 KGHSH and CDR2 LQKENI come from the germline V gene. This CDR3 reads CASSLGTSGSSTYEQYF. CDR3 coding DNA: TGTGCCAGCTCACTCGGGACTAGCGGGAGTTCAACGTACGAGCAGTACTTC.

A single count supports this clone. The chain joins TRBV10-3 to TRBJ1-6; unclear D gene. Trimming took 5 bases from V and 9 from J, leaving 17 bases between them. The CDR3 is 15 amino acids. Per germline, CDR1 ENHRY and CDR2 SYGVKD. This CDR3 is CAISNTGGEGSPLHF. The CDR3, as DNA: TGTGCCATCAGTAACACGGGAGGTGAGGGTTCACCCCTCCACTTT.

This clone was recorded a few times. The chain links TRBV10-2 to TRBJ1-5, with D unresolved. The CDR3 covers 13 residues. V lost 5 bases, J lost 6 bases, and 11 bases lay in between. The germline gives CDR1 WSHSY, CDR2 SAAADI. CDR3 residues: CASSRGVGQPQHF. CDR3 coding DNA: TGCGCCAGCAGTCGTGGGGTCGGTCAGCCCCAGCATTTT.

This clone has only a few counts. V is TRBV20-1 and J is TRBJ1-1; D not resolved. The ends were cut back, 3 bases at V and 11 bases at J, with 10 bases in the middle. Germline V gene sequence: CDR1 DFQATT, CDR2 SNEGSKA (reference sequence). The CDR3 sequence is 10 residues long. CDR3 amino acids: CSASHQVAFF. CDR3 sequence (DNA): TGCAGTGCTAGTCATCAGGTGGCTTTCTTT.

The chain is built from TRBV6-6 and TRBJ1-1; D is possibly TRBD1 (6 bases). CDR1 and CDR2 from the germline V gene are MNHNY and SVGAGI (reference sequence). This CDR3 region has 12 residues. V lost 10 bases and J 7 bases, leaving 16 bases between the germline ends. The CDR3 region is CATRGEGGEAFF. The CDR3 region has the DNA TGTGCCACCCGAGGGGAAGGGGGTGAAGCTTTCTTT.

The rearrangement uses TRBV28 and TRBJ2-7; D is possibly TRBD2 (6 bases). From germline, CDR1 is MDHEN and CDR2 SYDVKM. V shed 5 bases and J shed 2 bases, with 16 bases lying between them. This CDR3 spans 15 amino acids. CDR3 sequence: CASSQNSGLPYEQYF. CDR3 DNA: TGTGCCAGCAGTCAAAATTCGGGACTTCCCTACGAGCAGTACTTC.

This clone was seen more than once but under ten times. This chain joins TRBV4-3 and TRBJ2-3, with D possibly matching TRBD1 (6 bases). CDR3 length: 13 amino acids. In germline, CDR1 is LGHNA, CDR2 YSLEER. V was clipped by 4 bases and J by 5 bases, with 10 bases between them. The DNA for the CDR3 is TGCGCCAGCAGCCCCCAGGGGAGAGATACGCAGTATTTT. Encoded protein: CASSPQGRDTQYF.

Turning to this clone: One end of the junction varies from germline; a read error may be responsible. The rearrangement links TRBV6-9 to TRBJ2-7, with D perhaps TRBD2 (6 bases). The CDR3 extends over 14 amino acids. From germline, CDR1 is MNHGY and CDR2 SVAAGI. In nucleotides, the CDR3 is TGTGCCAGCAGTTACTCGAACCCCGGGGGTATTTCCATTTTC. It yields the protein CASSYSNPGGISIF.

This clone has a single count. The rearrangement joins TRBV29-1 to TRBJ1-2; possibly TRBD1 for D (5 bases). Germline-derived CDR1 and CDR2 are SQVTM and ANQGSEA. Deletions cut 2 bases from V and 4 bases from J, with 20 bases between. The CDR3 loop spans 16 amino acids. CDR3 in amino acids: CSVEKPPFLGGYGYTF. The CDR3 DNA reads as TGCAGCGTTGAAAAGCCCCCTTTCCTCGGGGGCTATGGCTACACCTTC.

This clone was seen more than once but under ten times. This chain links TRBV2 with TRBJ1-6; 7 nucleotides agree with TRBD1. Germline V gene sequence: CDR1 SNHLY, CDR2 FYNNEI. V dropped 5 bases and J dropped 9; count of bases not matched to a gene: 10. The CDR3 contains 15 residues. CDR3 in amino acids: CASSQDRRVGSPLHF. The CDR3 DNA follows: TGTGCCAGCAGTCAGGACAGGCGAGTGGGTTCACCCCTCCACTTT.

This chain joins TRBV5-1 and TRBJ1-1; the D gene is possibly TRBD1 (6 bases). The CDR3 is 18 amino acids. Germline V gene sequence: CDR1 SGHRS, CDR2 YFSETQ. V shed 4 bases and J shed 1 base, with 23 bases lying between them. The CDR3 protein is CASSKNRGQANSNTEAFF. Here the CDR3 DNA reads TGCGCCAGCAGCAAGAACCGGGGGCAGGCGAATTCGAACACTGAAGCTTTCTTT.

This clone occurred once. This chain links TRBV10-1 with TRBJ2-1; D is unresolved. Trimming took 5 bases from V and 9 from J, leaving 14 bases between them. In germline, CDR1 is WNHNN, CDR2 SYGVQD (reference sequence). This CDR3 region has 13 residues. CDR3 nucleotide sequence: TGCGCCAGCAGTCAGAACCCCCCCGGTGAGCAGTTCTTC. It codes for CASSQNPPGEQFF.

Written as DNA, the CDR3 is TGTGCCACCAGCAGAGCCGGGGCAGGGAATAATGGCTACACCTTC. The encoded protein is CATSRAGAGNNGYTF. This chain connects TRBV15 to TRBJ1-2; tentative D call: TRBD1 (5 bases). The germline gives CDR1 LNHNV, CDR2 YYDKDF (reference sequence). The CDR3 contains 15 residues. The V gene lost 1 base and the J gene lost 6 bases, with 15 bases spanning the gap.

This clone has more than one count but fewer than ten. The genes are TRBV7-9 and TRBJ2-2; no firm D call. Deletions cut 8 bases from V and 1 base from J, with 8 bases between. This CDR3 has 13 residues. Germline CDR1 is SEHNR and CDR2 is FQNEAQ (reference sequence). CDR3 nucleotides: TGTGCCAGCTTGGGCCGGAACACCGGGGAGCTGTTTTTT. Encoded protein: CASLGRNTGELFF.

The CDR3 DNA reads as TGTGCCAGTAGTAGGGGTTATGGGGACCGGGTCAATCAGCCCCAGCATTTT. Encoded protein: CASSRGYGDRVNQPQHF. The chain employs TRBV19 and TRBJ1-5; D is possibly TRBD1 (5 bases). V lost 4 bases to trimming and J lost 3 bases, with 19 bases between them. The CDR3 runs to 17 residues. Germline CDR1 is LNHDA and CDR2 is SQIVND (reference sequence).

This clone was seen only once. This chain uses TRBV29-1 with TRBJ1-2, with 8 bases matching TRBD1. J was trimmed by 3 bases and V by 2 bases; bases with no gene match: 8. Per germline, CDR1 SQVTM and CDR2 ANQGSEA. The CDR3 extends over 15 amino acids. The CDR3 spells CSVEQGAGYDYGYTF. As DNA, the CDR3 is TGCAGCGTTGAACAGGGGGCGGGTTATGACTATGGCTACACCTTC.

This clone came up once. The DNA for the CDR3 is TGCAGTGCTAGAGGTGAGAATTTCTTT. Translated, it gives CSARGENFF. The chain employs TRBV20-1 and TRBJ1-1; D is unclear. Germline CDR1 is DFQATT and CDR2 is SNEGSKA (reference sequence). The CDR3 is 9 amino acids. Trimming removed 1 base from V and 13 bases from J, with 7 bases in between.

This clone was picked up a small number of times. The rearrangement uses TRBV19 and TRBJ1-2; maybe TRBD1 (5 bases). Germline CDR1 LNHDA, CDR2 SQIVND (reference sequence). V was trimmed by 7 bases and J by 7 bases, leaving 19 bases between them. This CDR3 contains 14 residues. The CDR3 region is CASKRDGTYGGYTF. DNA of the CDR3: TGTGCCAGTAAACGGGACGGCACATATGGTGGCTACACCTTC.

The chain has TRBV18 and TRBJ1-2; perhaps TRBD1 as D (5 bases). Germline CDR1 is KGHSH and CDR2 is LQKENI. V was clipped by 2 bases and J by 6 bases, with 13 bases between them. CDR3 length equals 14 residues. CDR3 loop: CASSPIRQLNGYTF. CDR3 DNA sequence: TGTGCCAGCTCACCAATTAGACAGTTGAATGGCTACACCTTC.

CDR3 protein: CASSLAGREQYF. The CDR3 DNA sequence: TGCGCCAGCAGCTTGGCAGGGCGCGAGCAGTACTTC. This chain links TRBV5-1 with TRBJ2-7, with a tentative D call TRBD1 (5 bases). Trimming cost V 0 bases and J 6 bases, with 7 bases left between them. The CDR3 is 12 amino acids. CDR1 is SGHRS, CDR2 YFSETQ, per germline.

For this clone: Germline is not matched at one junction end, which may reflect a read error. The same CDR3 is also encoded by other DNA sequences in this sample. The chain uses TRBV6-5 and TRBJ1-3; no definite D call. The germline gives CDR1 MNHEY, CDR2 SVGAGI. The CDR3 extends over 15 amino acids. CDR3 coding DNA: TGCGCCAGCAGTTACTCGCTATCCTCTGGAAACACCATATATTTT. It encodes CASSYSLSSGNTIYF.

The chain employs TRBV10-2 and TRBJ2-1, with 9 bases identical to TRBD2. Germline CDR1 is WSHSY and CDR2 is SAAADI. V dropped 7 bases and J dropped 4; count of bases not matched to a gene: 8. CDR3 length: 15 residues. CDR3 loop: CASNDIAGDYNEQFF. The CDR3 DNA reads TGCGCCAGCAACGACATAGCGGGGGATTACAATGAGCAGTTCTTC.

The V call is TRBV2, the J call TRBJ2-3; D remains unclear. Trimming pared 5 bases from V and 4 bases from J, leaving 7 bases between. This CDR3 has 12 residues. CDR1 SNHLY and CDR2 FYNNEI come from the germline V gene. CDR3 sequence reads: CASSWGADTQYF. In DNA, the CDR3 is TGTGCCAGCAGTTGGGGTGCAGATACGCAGTATTTT.

The V and J genes are TRBV6-1 and TRBJ2-7; TRBD2 is a possible D gene (5 bases). The CDR3 has 13 amino acids. Trimming left V 4 bases short and J 4 bases short, with 11 bases between. Germline CDR1 and CDR2: MNHNS and SASEGT. The CDR3 protein is CASSAVTGYEQYF. DNA for the CDR3: TGTGCCAGCAGTGCAGTCACGGGATACGAGCAGTACTTC.

The genes are TRBV7-2 and TRBJ2-2, with D possibly matching TRBD1 (5 bases). The CDR3 extends over 16 amino acids. Germline lookup yields CDR1 SGHTA and CDR2 FQGNSA. Trimming left V 1 base short and J 0 bases short, with 9 bases between. CDR3 DNA sequence: TGTGCCAGCAGCTTAGTAAAAGGGGCGAACACCGGGGAGCTGTTTTTT. Its translation: CASSLVKGANTGELFF. Complete variable domain (other parts from reference TRBV7-2 and TRBJ2-2): GAGVSQSPSNKVTEKGKDVELRCDPISGHTALYWYRQSLGQGLEFLIYFQGNSAPDKSGLPSDRFSAERTGGSVSTLTIQRTQQEDSAVYLCASSLVKGANTGELFFGEGSRLTVL.

This chain connects TRBV18 to TRBJ2-5; tentatively, D is TRBD1 (6 bases). Germline CDR1 KGHSH, CDR2 LQKENI. V was clipped by 6 bases and J by 2 bases, with 13 bases between them. This CDR3 is 14 amino acids long. CDR3 protein: CASSTGGQQETQYF. The CDR3, as DNA: TGTGCCAGCTCCACCGGAGGACAGCAAGAGACCCAGTACTTC.

V and J are TRBV29-1 and TRBJ2-1; 9 nucleotides line up with TRBD2. This CDR3 comprises 17 residues. V was pared by 0 bases and J by 8 bases, with 14 bases of the junction left unmatched. Germline loops: CDR1 SQVTM, CDR2 ANQGSEA. CDR3 in DNA: TGCAGCGTTGAAGAAGTAGGGGGCGGGAGGGCCGTTGATGAGCAGTTCTTC. Its translation: CSVEEVGGGRAVDEQFF.